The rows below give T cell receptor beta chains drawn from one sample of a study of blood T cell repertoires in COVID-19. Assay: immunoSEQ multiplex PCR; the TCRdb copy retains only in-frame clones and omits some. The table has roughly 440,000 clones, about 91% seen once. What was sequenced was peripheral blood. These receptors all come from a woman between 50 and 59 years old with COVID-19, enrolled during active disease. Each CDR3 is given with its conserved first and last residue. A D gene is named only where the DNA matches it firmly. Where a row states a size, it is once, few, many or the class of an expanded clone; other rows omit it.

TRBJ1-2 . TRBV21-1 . TGTGCCAGCAGCCCCCGAGGAGGGCGGCACGGCTACACCTTC CASSPRGGRHGYTF
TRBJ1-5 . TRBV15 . TGTGCCACCAGCAGAGTTCAGGGTCACAATCAGCCCCAGCATTTT CATSRVQGHNQPQHF
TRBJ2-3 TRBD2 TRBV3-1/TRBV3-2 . TGTGCCAGCAGCCAAGGACTAGCTGAGGGCACAGATACGCAGTATTTT CASSQGLAEGTDTQYF
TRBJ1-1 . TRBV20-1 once TGCAGTGCTAGTATAAATCCGGGGGTGGCTTTCTTT CSASINPGVAFF
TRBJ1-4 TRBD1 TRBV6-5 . TGTGCCAGCAGTTACGACAGGGGATGGAAACTGTTTTTT CASSYDRGWKLFF
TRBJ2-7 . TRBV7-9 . TGTGCCAGCAGCTTAGTCAGCTCCTACGAGCAGTACTTC CASSLVSSYEQYF
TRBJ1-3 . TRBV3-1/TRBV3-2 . TGTGCCAGCAGCCAACAACAGGGTAGAAACACCATATATTTT CASSQQQGRNTIYF
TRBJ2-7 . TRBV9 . TGTGCCAGCAGCGTAGCTCGTACAGCCTCTATGTACGAGCAGTACTTC CASSVARTASMYEQYF
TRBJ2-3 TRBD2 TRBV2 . TGTGCCAGCAGTGAATCGGGGCGTGGACTAGATTTT CASSESGRGLDF
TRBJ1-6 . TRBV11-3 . TGTGCCAGCAGCTTCTACTTTGGTTCACCCCTCCACTTT CASSFYFGSPLHF
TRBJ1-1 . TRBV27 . TGTGCCAGCAGCGATAGGGCTGCAGGGCTCACTGAAGCTTTCTTT CASSDRAAGLTEAFF
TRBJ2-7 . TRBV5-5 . TGTGCCAGCAGCTTAGAAGGGGTCCACGAGCAGTACTTC CASSLEGVHEQYF
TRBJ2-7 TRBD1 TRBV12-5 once TGTGCTAGTGGTTTGAGGGACAGTCTCTACGAGCAGTACTTC CASGLRDSLYEQYF
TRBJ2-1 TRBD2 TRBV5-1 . TGCGCCAGCAGCTTGGGACTAGCGGGGGGCATCGATGAGCAGTTCTTC CASSLGLAGGIDEQFF
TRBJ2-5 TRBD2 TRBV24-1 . TGTGCCACCAGCCCAGCGGGGAACGCGAAGACCCAGTACTTC CATSPAGNAKTQYF
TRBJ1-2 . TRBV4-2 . TGTGCCAGCAGCCGGAGCGGAAACTATGGCTACACCTTC CASSRSGNYGYTF
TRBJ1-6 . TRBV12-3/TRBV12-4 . TGTGCCAGCAGTTCCACAGGAAATTCACCCCTCCACTTT CASSSTGNSPLHF
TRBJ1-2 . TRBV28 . TGTGCCATCTCAGCTAACTATGGCTACACCTTC CAISANYGYTF
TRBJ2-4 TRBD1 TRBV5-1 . TGCGCCAGCAGCTCCCCGGGACAGCTAAACATTCAGTACTTC CASSSPGQLNIQYF
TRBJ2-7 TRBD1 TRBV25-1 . TGTGCCAGCAGTGATGACAGGGCTAACGAGCAGTACTTC CASSDDRANEQYF
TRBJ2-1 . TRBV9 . TGTGCCAGCAGCGTAGCTGGGACTCAAGAGGAGCAGTTCTTC CASSVAGTQEEQFF